Described below is a single T cell receptor beta chain sequence and its context. Data came from immunoSEQ multiplex PCR; TCRdb stores just in-frame clones and leaves some out. The table includes around 200,000 clones, 75% to 90% detected once. Participants came from about 23 US areas, aged about 18 to 100 years. Assignments of participants to cohorts depended upon their own reported clinical history. People in the exposed group encountered a COVID-19 case within 2 weeks before entering the study. The data were obtained in a study of blood T cell repertoires in COVID-19. V was clipped by 5 bases and J by 4 bases, with 14 bases between them. Germline V gene data show CDR1 as SGHTA and CDR2 as FQGNSA. The CDR3 extends over 14 amino acids.

The receptor comes from a woman aged 25 to 39 who had been exposed to COVID-19. Material: PBMCs or T cells enriched from blood (not recorded which). The V call is TRBV7-2, the J call TRBJ1-2; D not resolved. Here the CDR3 reads CASSPERASYGYTF. The DNA of the CDR3 is TGTGCCAGCAGCCCCGAGCGGGCCAGCTATGGCTACACCTTC.